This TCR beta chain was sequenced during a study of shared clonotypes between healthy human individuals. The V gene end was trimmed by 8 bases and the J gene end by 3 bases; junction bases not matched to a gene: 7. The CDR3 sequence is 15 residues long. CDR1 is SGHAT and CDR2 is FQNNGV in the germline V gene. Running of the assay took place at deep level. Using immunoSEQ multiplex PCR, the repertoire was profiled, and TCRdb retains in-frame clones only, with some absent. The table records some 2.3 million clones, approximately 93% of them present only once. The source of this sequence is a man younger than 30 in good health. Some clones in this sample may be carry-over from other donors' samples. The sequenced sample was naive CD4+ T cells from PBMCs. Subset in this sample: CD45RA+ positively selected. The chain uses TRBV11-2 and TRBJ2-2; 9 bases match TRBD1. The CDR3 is CASARDRVDTGELFF. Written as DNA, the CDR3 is TGTGCCAGCGCGCGGGACAGGGTAGACACCGGGGAGCTGTTTTTT.